This TCR beta chain was sequenced during a study of blood T cell repertoires in COVID-19. Study context: The United States, Italy and Spain provided the acute and convalescent COVID-19 samples. PBMCs, B-cell-depleted T cells, or T cells provided the cDNA or gDNA that made up the material.

Trimming took 0 bases from V and 4 from J; bases not matched to a gene: 7. CDR3 length: 19 amino acids. Germline CDR1 LGHNA, CDR2 YSLEER. In the original workflow: Amplified reference gene primers provided the basis for estimating nucleated cell counts. Method: immunoSEQ multiplex PCR; TCRdb's copy keeps in-frame clones and lacks some. V and J calls and clone size come straight from that table; D and trimming were deduced from the DNA. The sample shows some 300,000 clones, about 87% of them seen only once. The V call is TRBV4-3, the J call TRBJ2-6, with 12 bases lining up with TRBD1. The receptor's source is a man between 65 and 85 years old with acute or convalescent COVID-19. The sample taken for sequencing was peripheral blood. The CDR3: CASSQDLGQGALGANVLTF. The CDR3 bases are TGCGCCAGCAGCCAAGATTTGGGACAGGGGGCTCTCGGGGCCAACGTCCTGACTTTC.